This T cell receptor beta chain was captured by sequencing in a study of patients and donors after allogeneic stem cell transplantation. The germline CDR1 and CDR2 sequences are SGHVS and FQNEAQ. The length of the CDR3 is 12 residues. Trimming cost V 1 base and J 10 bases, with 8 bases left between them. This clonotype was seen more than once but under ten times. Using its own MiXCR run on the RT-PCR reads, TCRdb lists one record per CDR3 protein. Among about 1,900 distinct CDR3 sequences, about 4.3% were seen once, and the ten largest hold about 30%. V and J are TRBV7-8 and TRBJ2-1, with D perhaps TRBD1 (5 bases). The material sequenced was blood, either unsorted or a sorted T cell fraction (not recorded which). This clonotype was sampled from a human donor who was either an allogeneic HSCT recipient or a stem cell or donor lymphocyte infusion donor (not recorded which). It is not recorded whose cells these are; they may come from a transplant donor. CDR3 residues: CASSLVDREQFF. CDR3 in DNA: TGTGCCAGCAGCTTAGTAGACAGAGAGCAGTTCTTC.